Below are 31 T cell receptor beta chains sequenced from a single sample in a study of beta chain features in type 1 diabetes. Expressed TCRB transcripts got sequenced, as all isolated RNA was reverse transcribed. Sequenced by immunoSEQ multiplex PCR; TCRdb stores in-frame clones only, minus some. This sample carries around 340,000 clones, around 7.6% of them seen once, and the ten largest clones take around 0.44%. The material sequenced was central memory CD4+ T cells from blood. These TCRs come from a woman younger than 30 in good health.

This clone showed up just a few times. CDR3 nucleotide sequence: TGTGCCAGCTCACCAGGTCTAAAGGAAAAACTGTTTTTT. Its protein is CASSPGLKEKLFF. This rearrangement joins TRBV18 to TRBJ1-4; no clear D gene. The CDR3 sequence is 13 residues long. CDR1 is KGHSH, CDR2 LQKENI, per germline. V dropped 2 bases and J dropped 8 bases, with 9 bases sitting between them.

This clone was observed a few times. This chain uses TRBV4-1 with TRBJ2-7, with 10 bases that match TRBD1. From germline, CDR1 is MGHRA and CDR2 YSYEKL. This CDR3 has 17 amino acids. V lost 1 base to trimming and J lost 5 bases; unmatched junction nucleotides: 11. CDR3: CASSQGHFGTGANEQYF. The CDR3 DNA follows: TGCGCCAGCAGCCAAGGACATTTCGGGACAGGGGCAAACGAGCAGTACTTC.

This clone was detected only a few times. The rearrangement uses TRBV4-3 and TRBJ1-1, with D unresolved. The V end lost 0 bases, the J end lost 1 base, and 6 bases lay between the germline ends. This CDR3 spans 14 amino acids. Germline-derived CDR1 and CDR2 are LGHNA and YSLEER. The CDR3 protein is CASSQDLGNTEAFF. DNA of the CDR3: TGCGCCAGCAGCCAAGATCTCGGGAACACTGAAGCTTTCTTT.

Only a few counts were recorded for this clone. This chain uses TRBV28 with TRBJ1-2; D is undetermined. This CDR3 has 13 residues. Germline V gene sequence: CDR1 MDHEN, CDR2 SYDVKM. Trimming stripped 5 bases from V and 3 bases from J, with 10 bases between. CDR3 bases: TGTGCCAGCAGTATTCAGAGCCACTATGGCTACACCTTC. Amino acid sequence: CASSIQSHYGYTF.

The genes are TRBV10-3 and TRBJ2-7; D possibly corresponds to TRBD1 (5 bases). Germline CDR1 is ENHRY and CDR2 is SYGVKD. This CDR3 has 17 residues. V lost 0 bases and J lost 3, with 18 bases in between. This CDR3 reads CAISESNTGWGFYEQYF. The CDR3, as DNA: TGTGCCATCAGTGAGTCGAATACAGGTTGGGGTTTCTACGAGCAGTACTTC.

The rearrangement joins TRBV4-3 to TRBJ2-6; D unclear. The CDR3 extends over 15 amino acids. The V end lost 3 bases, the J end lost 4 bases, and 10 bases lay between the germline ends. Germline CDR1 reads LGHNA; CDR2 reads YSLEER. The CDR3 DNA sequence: TGCGCCAGCAGCCAGCGAGCGCACGGGGCCAACGTCCTGACTTTC. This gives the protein CASSQRAHGANVLTF.

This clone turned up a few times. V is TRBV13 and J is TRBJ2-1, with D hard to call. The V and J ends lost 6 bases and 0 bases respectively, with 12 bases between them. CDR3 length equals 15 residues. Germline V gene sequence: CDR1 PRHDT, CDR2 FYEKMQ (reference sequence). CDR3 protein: CASRPDLGSYNEQFF. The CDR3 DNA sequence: TGTGCCAGCAGACCCGACCTTGGCTCCTACAATGAGCAGTTCTTC.

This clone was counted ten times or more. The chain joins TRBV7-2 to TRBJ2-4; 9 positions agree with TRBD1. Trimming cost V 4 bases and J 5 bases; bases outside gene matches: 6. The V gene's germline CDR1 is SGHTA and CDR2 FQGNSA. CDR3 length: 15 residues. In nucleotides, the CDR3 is TGTGCCAGCAGCTCTGACGGACAGGGGCAAAACATTCAGTACTTC. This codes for CASSSDGQGQNIQYF.

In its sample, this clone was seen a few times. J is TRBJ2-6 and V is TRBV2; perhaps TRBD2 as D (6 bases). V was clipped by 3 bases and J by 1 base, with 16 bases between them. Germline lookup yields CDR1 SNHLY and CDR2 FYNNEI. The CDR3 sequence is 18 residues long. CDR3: CASSDSGRGASGANVLTF. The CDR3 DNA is TGTGCCAGCAGTGATTCCGGGCGGGGAGCGTCTGGGGCCAACGTCCTGACTTTC.

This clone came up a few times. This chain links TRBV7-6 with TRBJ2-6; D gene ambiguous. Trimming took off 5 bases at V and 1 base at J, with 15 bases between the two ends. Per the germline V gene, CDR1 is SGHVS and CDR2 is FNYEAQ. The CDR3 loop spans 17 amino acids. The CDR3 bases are TGTGCCAGCAGCCCCCTCCCCATAGGGTCTGGGGCCAACGTCCTGACTTTC. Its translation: CASSPLPIGSGANVLTF. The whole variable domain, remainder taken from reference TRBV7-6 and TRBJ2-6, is GAGVSQSPRYKVTKRGQDVALRCDPISGHVSLYWYRQALGQGPEFLTYFNYEAQQDKSGLPNDRFSAERPEGSISTLTIQRTEQRDSAMYRCASSPLPIGSGANVLTFGAGSRLTVL.

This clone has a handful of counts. CDR3 nucleotides: TGTGCCATCCAAGAGACCCAGTACTTC. As protein: CAIQETQYF. The chain employs TRBV6-5 and TRBJ2-5; no firm D call. The CDR3 runs to 9 residues. Looked up from germline, CDR1 is MNHEY and CDR2 is SVGAGI. The germline V and J ends were trimmed by 10 bases and 1 base, with 1 base remaining between them.

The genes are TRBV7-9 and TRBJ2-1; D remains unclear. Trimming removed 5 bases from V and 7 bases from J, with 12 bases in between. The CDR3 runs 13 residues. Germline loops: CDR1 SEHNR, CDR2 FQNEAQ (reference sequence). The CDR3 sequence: CASSPDTANEQFF. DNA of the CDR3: TGTGCCAGCAGCCCCGACACGGCGAATGAGCAGTTCTTC.

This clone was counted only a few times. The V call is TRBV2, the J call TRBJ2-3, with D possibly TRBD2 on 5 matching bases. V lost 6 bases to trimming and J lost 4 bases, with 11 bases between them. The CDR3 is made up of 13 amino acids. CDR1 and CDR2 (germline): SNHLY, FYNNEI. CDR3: CASSEGGSDTQYF. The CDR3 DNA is TGTGCCAGCAGCGAGGGCGGGTCAGATACGCAGTATTTT.

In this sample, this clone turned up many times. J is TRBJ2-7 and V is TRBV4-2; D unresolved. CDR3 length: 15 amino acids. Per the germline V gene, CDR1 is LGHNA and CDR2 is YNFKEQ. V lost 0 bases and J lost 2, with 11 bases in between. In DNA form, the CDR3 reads TGTGCCAGCAGCCAAGATAAGAGTGTTACCTACGAGCAGTACTTC. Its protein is CASSQDKSVTYEQYF.

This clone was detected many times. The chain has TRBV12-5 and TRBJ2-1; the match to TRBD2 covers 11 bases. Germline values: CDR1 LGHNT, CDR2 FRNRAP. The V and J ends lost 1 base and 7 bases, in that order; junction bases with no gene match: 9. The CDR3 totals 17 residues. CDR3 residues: CASGLGALAGVYNEQFF. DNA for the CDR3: TGTGCTAGTGGTTTGGGGGCACTAGCGGGAGTTTATAATGAGCAGTTCTTC.

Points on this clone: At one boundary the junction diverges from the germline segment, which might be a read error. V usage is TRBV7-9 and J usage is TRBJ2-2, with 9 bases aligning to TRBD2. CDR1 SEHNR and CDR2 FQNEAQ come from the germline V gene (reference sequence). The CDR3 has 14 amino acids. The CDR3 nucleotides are TGTGCCAGCAGTTTAGCGGGAGATGCCGGGGAGCTGTTTTTT. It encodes CASSLAGDAGELFF.

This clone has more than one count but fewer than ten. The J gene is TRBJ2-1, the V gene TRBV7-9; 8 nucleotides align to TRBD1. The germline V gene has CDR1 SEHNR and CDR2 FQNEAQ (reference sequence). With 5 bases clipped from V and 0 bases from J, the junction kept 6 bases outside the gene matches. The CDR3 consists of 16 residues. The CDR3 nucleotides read TGTGCCAGCAGCCCGAGACAGGGGAGCTCCTACAATGAGCAGTTCTTC. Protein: CASSPRQGSSYNEQFF.

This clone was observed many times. The CDR3 DNA sequence: TGTGCCAGCAGTCTAGTCGTCCTCTCTGGGGCCAACGTCCTGACTTTC. It is translated as CASSLVVLSGANVLTF. The chain links TRBV28 to TRBJ2-6; D uncertain. The CDR3 length is 16 residues. Germline V gene sequence: CDR1 MDHEN, CDR2 SYDVKM. Trimming removed 5 bases from V and 0 bases from J, with 11 bases in between.

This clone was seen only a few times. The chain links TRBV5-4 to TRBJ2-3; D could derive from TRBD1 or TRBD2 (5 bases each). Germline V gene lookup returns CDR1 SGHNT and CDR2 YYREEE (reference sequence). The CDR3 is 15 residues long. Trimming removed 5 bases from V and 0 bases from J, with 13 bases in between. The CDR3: CASSWGSGSTDTQYF. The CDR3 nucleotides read TGTGCCAGCAGTTGGGGGAGCGGAAGCACAGATACGCAGTATTTT.

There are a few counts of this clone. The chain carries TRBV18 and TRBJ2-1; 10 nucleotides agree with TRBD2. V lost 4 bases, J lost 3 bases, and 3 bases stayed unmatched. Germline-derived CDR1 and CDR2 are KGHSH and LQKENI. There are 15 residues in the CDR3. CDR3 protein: CASSQLAGIYNEQFF. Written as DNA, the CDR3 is TGTGCCAGCTCACAACTAGCGGGGATCTACAATGAGCAGTTCTTC. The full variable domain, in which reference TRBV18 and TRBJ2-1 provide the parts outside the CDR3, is NAGVMQNPRHLVRRRGQEARLRCSPMKGHSHVYWYRQLPEEGLKFMVYLQKENIIDESGMPKERFSAEFPKEGPSILRIQQVVRGDSAAYFCASSQLAGIYNEQFFGPGTRLTVL.

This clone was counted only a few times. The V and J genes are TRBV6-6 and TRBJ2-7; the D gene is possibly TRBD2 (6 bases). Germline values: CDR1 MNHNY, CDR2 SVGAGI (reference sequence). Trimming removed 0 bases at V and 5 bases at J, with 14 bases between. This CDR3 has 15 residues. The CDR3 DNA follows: TGTGCCAGCAGTTACTCACCGGGGGTTCGTGACGAGCAGTACTTC. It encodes CASSYSPGVRDEQYF.

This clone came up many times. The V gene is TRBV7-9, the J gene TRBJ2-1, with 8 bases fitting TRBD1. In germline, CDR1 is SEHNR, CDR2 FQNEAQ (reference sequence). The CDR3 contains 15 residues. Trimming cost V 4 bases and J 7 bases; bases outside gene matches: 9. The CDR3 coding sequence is TGTGCCAGCAGCTCGGACAGGGTAAAGACAAATGAGCAGTTCTTC. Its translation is CASSSDRVKTNEQFF.

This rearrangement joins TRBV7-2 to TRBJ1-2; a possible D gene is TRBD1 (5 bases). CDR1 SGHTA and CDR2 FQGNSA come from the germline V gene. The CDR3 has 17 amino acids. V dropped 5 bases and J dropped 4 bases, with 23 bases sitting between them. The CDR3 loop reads CASSPLGTEVKVYGYTF. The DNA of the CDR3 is TGTGCCAGCAGCCCCCTCGGGACCGAAGTAAAGGTCTATGGCTACACCTTC.

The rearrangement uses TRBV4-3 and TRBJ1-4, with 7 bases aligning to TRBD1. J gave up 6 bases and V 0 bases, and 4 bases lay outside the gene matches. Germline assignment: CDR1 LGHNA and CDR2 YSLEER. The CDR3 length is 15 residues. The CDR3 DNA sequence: TGCGCCAGCAGCCAAGACCCCACAGGGGATGAAAAACTGTTTTTT. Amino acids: CASSQDPTGDEKLFF.

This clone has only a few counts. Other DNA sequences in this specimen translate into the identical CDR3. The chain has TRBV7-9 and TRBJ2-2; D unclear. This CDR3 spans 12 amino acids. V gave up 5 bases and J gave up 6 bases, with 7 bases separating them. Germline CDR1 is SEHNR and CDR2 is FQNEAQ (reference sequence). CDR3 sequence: CASSLDAGELFF. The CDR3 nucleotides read TGTGCCAGCAGCCTAGACGCCGGGGAGCTGTTTTTT.

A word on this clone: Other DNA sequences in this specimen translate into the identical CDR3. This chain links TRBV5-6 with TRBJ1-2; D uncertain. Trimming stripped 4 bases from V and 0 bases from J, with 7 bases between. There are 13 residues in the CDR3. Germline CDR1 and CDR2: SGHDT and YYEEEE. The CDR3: CASSRGTNYGYTF. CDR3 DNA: TGTGCCAGCAGCAGAGGGACTAACTATGGCTACACCTTC. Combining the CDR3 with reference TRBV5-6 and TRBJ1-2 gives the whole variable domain DAGVTQSPTHLIKTRGQQVTLRCSPKSGHDTVSWYQQALGQGPQFIFQYYEEEERQRGNFPDRFSGHQFPNYSSELNVNALLLGDSALYLCASSRGTNYGYTFGSGTRLTVV.

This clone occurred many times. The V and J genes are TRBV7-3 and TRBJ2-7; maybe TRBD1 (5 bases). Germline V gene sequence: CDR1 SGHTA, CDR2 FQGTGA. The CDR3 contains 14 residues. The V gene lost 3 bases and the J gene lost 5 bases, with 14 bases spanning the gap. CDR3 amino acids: CASSFSGLGDEQYF. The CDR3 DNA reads TGTGCCAGCAGCTTTTCCGGGCTAGGGGACGAGCAGTACTTC.

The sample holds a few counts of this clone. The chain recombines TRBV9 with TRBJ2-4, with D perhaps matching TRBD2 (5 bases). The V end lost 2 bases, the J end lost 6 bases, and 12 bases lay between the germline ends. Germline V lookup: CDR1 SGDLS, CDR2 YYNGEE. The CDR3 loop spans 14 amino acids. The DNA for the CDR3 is TGTGCCAGCAGCGTGGGCGGGTTAGTAAACATTCAGTACTTC. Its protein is CASSVGGLVNIQYF.

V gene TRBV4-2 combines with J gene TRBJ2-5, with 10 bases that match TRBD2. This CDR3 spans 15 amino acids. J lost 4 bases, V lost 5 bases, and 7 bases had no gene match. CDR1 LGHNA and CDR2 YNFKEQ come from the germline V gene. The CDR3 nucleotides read TGTGCCAGCAGCTTGCCTAGCGGGAGTCGAGAGACCCAGTACTTC. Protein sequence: CASSLPSGSRETQYF.

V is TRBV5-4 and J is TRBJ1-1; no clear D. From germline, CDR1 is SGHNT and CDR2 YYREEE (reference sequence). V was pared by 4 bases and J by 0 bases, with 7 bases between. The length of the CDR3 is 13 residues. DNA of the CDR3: TGTGCCAGCAGCACGGACGTGAACACTGAAGCTTTCTTT. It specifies CASSTDVNTEAFF.

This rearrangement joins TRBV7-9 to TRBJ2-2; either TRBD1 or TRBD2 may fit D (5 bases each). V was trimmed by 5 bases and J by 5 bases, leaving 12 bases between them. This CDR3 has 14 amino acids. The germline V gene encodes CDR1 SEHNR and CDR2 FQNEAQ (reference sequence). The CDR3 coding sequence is TGTGCCAGCAGCCTACACGAGGGGACCGGGGAGCTGTTTTTT. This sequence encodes CASSLHEGTGELFF.